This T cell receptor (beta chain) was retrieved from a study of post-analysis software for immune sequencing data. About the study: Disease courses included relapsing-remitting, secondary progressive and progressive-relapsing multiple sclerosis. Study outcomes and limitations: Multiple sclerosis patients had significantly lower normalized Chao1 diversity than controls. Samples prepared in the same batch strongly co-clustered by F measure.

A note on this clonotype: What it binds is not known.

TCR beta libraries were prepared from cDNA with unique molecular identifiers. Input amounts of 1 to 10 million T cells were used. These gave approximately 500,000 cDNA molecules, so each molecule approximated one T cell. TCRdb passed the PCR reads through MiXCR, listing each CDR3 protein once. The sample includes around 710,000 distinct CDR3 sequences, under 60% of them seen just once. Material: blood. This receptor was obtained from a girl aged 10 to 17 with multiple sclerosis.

DNA for the CDR3: TGTGCCAGCAGCCCTGGACAGACCCTAGGGACTGAAGCTTTCTTT. Its translation: CASSPGQTLGTEAFF. The chain has TRBV11-2 and TRBJ1-1; D possibly corresponds to TRBD1 (6 bases). Germline V lookup: CDR1 SGHAT, CDR2 FQNNGV. The length of the CDR3 is 15 residues. The V end was cut by 5 bases, the J end by 5 bases, with 18 bases between.